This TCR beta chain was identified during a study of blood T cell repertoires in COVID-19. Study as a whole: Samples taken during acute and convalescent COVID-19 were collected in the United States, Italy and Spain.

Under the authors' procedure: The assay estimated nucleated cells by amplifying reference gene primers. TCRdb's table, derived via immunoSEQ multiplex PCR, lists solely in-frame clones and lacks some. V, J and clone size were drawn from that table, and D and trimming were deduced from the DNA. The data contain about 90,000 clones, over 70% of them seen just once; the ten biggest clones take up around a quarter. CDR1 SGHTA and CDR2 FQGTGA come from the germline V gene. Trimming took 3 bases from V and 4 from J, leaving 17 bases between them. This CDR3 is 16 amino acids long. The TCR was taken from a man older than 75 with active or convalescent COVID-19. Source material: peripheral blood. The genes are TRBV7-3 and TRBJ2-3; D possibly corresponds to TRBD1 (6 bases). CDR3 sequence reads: CASSFGIGGSADTQYF. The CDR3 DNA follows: TGTGCCAGCAGCTTTGGCATAGGGGGTTCAGCAGATACGCAGTATTTT.